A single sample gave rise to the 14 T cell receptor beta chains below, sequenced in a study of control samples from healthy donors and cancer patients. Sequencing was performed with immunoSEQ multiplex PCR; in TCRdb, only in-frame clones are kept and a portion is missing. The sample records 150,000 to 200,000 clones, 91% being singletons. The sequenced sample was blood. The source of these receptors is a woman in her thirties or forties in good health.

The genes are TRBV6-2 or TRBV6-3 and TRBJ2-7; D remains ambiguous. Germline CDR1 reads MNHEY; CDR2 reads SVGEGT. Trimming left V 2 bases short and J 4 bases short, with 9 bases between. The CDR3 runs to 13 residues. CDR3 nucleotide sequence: TGTGCCAGCAGTTACGAGAACAGATACGAGCAGTACTTC. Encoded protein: CASSYENRYEQYF.

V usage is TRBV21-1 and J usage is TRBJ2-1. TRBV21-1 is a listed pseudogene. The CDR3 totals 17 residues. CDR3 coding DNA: TGTGCCAGCAGCAAAGGTTTTAATTGGTTCTCCTACAATGAGCAGTTCTTC. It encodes CASSKGFNWFSYNEQFF.

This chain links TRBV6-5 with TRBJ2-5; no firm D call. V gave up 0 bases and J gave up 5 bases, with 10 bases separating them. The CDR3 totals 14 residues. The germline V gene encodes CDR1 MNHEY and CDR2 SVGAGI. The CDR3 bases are TGTGCCAGCAGTTACTCGAGTATGTTCGAGACCCAGTACTTC. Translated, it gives CASSYSSMFETQYF.

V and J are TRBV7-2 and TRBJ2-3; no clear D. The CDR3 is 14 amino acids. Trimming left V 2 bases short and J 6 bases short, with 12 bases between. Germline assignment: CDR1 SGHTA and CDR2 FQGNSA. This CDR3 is CASSLRAVTDTQYF. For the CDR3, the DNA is TGTGCCAGCAGCTTACGGGCCGTCACGGATACGCAGTATTTT.

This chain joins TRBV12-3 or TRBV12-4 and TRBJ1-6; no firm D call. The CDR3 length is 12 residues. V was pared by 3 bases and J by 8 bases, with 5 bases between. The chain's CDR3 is CASSFQDSPLHF. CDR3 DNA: TGTGCCAGCAGTTTCCAGGATTCACCCCTCCACTTT.

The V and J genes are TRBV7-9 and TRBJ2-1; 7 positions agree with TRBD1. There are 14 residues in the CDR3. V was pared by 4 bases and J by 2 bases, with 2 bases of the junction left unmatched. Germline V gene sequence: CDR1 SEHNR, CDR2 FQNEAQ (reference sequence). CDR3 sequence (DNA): TGTGCCAGCAGCTCCCAGGGGGCCTACAATGAGCAGTTCTTC. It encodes CASSSQGAYNEQFF. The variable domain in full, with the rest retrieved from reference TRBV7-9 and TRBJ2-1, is DTGVSQNPRHKITKRGQNVTFRCDPISEHNRLYWYRQTLGQGPEFLTYFQNEAQLEKSRLLSDRFSAERPKGSFSTLEIQRTEQGDSAMYLCASSSQGAYNEQFFGPGTRLTVL.

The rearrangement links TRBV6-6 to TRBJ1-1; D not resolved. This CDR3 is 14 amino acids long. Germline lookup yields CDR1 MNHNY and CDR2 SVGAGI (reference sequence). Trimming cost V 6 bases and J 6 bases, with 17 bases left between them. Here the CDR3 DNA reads TGTGCCAGCAGCCCCTTTGCGGGCGGGTCTGAAGCTTTCTTT. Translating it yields CASSPFAGGSEAFF.

The CDR3, as DNA: TGTGCCAGCAGCGGCGGGACAGATAACTATGGCTACACCTTC. This gives the protein CASSGGTDNYGYTF. The rearrangement links TRBV7-9 to TRBJ1-2, with TRBD1 identical over 7 bases. The CDR3 is 14 amino acids. The junction had 4 bases not matched to a gene; V was cut back by 5 bases and J by 1 base. Per the germline V gene, CDR1 is SEHNR and CDR2 is FQNEAQ (reference sequence).

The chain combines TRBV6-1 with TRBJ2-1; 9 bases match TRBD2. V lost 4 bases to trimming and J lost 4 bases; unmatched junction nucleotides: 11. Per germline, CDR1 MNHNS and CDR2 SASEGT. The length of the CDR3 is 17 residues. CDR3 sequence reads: CASSVSQRGAYYNEQFF. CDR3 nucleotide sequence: TGTGCCAGCAGTGTTTCCCAGCGGGGGGCCTATTACAATGAGCAGTTCTTC.

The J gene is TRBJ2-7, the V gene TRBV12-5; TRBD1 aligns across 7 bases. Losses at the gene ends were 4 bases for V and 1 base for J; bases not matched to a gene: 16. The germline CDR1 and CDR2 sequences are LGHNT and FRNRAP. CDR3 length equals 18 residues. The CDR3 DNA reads TGTGCTAGTGGTTCCTACTATACCGGGACAGAGTTTTCCTACGAGCAGTACTTC. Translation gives CASGSYYTGTEFSYEQYF.

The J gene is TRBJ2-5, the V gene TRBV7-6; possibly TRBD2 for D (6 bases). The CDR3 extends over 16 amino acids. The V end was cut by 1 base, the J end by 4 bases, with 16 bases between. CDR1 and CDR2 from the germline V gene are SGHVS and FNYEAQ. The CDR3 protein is CASSLVMGLRGETQYF. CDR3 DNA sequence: TGTGCCAGCAGCTTAGTCATGGGTCTGCGGGGAGAGACCCAGTACTTC.

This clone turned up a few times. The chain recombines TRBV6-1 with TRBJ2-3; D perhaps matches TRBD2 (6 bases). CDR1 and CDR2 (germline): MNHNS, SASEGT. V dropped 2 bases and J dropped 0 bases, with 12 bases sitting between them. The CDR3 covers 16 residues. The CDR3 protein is CASSELGGKSTDTQYF. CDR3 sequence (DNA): TGTGCCAGCAGTGAATTGGGGGGAAAAAGCACAGATACGCAGTATTTT.

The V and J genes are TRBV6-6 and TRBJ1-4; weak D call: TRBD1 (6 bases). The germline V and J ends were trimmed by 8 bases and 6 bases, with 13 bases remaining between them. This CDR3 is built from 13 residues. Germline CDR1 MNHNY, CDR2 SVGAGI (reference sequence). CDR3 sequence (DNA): TGTGCCAGCGCCGGACAGCTTGATGAAAAACTGTTTTTT. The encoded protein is CASAGQLDEKLFF.

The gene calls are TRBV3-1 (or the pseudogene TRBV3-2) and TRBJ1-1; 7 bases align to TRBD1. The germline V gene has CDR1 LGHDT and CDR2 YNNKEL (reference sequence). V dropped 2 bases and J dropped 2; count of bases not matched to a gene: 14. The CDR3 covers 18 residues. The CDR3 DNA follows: TGTGCCAGCAGCCAAATCGGGGACAGACTAGACTTAAACACTGAAGCTTTCTTT. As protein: CASSQIGDRLDLNTEAFF.